The text below deals with one T cell receptor (beta chain). Its antigen is currently not known. Base qualities are not at hand, and no much larger clone is one base apart. The data are from a study of CD4 T cells in relation to SARS-CoV-2 and coronaviruses (dated by TCRdb to about 2021). General notes on the study: Patient-derived lymphoblastoid cell lines were used to map the HLA restriction of shared crossreactive spike epitopes. At the level of individual TCR clonotypes, the study evaluated whether memory CD4+ T cells crossreact between the spike proteins of SARS-CoV-2 and those of common cold coronaviruses. The Adaptive Biotechnologies TCR-sequencing kit was used to sequence samples from a few pre-COVID donors and the naive versus memory experiments, whereas other data were Illumina-based. A different, Illumina-based TCR-beta assay was used to sequence expansion assays from other donors in the study.

Uncultured naive and memory CD4+ T cell DNA received deep-resolution immunoSEQ TCR-beta sequencing. As for how the authors treated the data: During preprocessing, nonproductive sequences were discarded, as were any CDR3s that did not begin with C, did not end with F or W, or were shorter than 7 amino acids. Cultured and uncultured naive and memory CD4+ repertoires were searched for previously identified spike- and CEF-reactive CDR3s. After three terminal residues were trimmed from each end, CDR3 homology was quantified as pairwise Levenshtein distance using the stringdist R package. TCRdb stores this immuneACCESS table with in-frame sequences only. Part of the clones is absent; in the studies checked, under half of the shortfall reflects unresolved V genes, and no reason is known for the rest. The D gene and trimming were derived from the DNA, and the V and J assignments and clone size from that table. The sample table shows 60,000 or so clones, and roughly 93% are seen once. The top ten constitute 0.11% to 0.15% of the sample.

The study at large found these results: Small numbers of patients and of tested TCRs limited the study. Significantly weaker SARS-CoV-2-driven expansion was shown by crossreactive clones than by monoreactive clones, consistent with antigenic imprinting. Naive versus memory sequencing indicated that memory recall responses, rather than primary responses primed during culture, are detected by the assay. Memory CD4+ clonotypes crossrecognizing SARS-CoV-2 and at least one common cold coronavirus spike were found in around 71% of donors. Since the crossreactivity analysis centred on spike protein, crossreactivity against other viral proteins was not assessed. Because no donor provided both pre-pandemic and post-infection samples, tracing the source of pre-existing responses was limited.

Trimming costs V 4 bases and J 5 bases, and their ends lie 15 bases apart. The CDR3 numbers 14 residues from cysteine through phenylalanine. The sequence is cut down to CDR3 DNA, 42 bases in frame from base 1. Via the germline V gene, CDR1 is LGHNA and CDR2 YNFKEQ. CD4+ T cells from unexposed donors were collected before the COVID-19 pandemic (2011-2018). Naive and memory CD4+ T cells were separated from cryopreserved PBMCs through CD4 enrichment, which was followed by EasySep naive CD4+ T cell enrichment. Leukapheresis product for the unexposed donors was purchased commercially. Ficoll-Paque PLUS gradient centrifugation was used to isolate PBMCs from either whole blood or leukapheresis product. PBMCs were either used fresh in the expansion assay or cryopreserved at -140 degrees C. The QIAamp Micro DNA Kit was used to extract genomic DNA from the CD4+ T cells.

The TCR was taken from a human donor in good health. The sequence joins TRBV4-2 to TRBJ2-7; the D gene is perhaps TRBD1, on 6 matching bases. Sequencing was carried out using naive CD4+ T cells from PBMCs. The cell subset or site label, as the study defines it: naive CD4+ T cells isolated by negative enrichment. The CDR3 in this case is CASSLGVGADEQYF. In nucleotides, the sequence is TGTGCCAGCAGCCTTGGTGTGGGGGCCGACGAGCAGTACTTC.